This note documents a single T cell receptor (beta chain) sequence. This entry belongs to a study of blood T cell repertoires in COVID-19. Whole-study context: Italy, Spain and the United States were the sources of the convalescent and acute COVID-19 samples. In each case, the material was cDNA or gDNA derived from T cells, B-cell-depleted T cells, or PBMCs.

V trimming: 8 bases; J trimming: 5 bases; junction bases outside the gene matches: 6. Per the germline V gene, CDR1 is SGHRS and CDR2 is YFSETQ. This CDR3 region has 13 residues. Study processing details: Estimation of nucleated cell counts was performed using reference gene primer amplification. Assay used: immunoSEQ multiplex PCR; TCRdb lists only in-frame clones, some missing. That table furnishes V, J and clone size, whereas the DNA furnished D and trimming. The sample lists 45,000 to 55,000 clones, about 90% occurring once. The genes are TRBV5-1 and TRBJ2-2; 7 positions agree with TRBD1. Material for sequencing was peripheral blood. This TCR was sampled from a man older than 75 with acute or convalescent COVID-19. CDR3 protein: CASRSGQTGELFF. The CDR3 bases are TGCGCCAGTAGGTCGGGACAGACCGGGGAGCTGTTTTTT.